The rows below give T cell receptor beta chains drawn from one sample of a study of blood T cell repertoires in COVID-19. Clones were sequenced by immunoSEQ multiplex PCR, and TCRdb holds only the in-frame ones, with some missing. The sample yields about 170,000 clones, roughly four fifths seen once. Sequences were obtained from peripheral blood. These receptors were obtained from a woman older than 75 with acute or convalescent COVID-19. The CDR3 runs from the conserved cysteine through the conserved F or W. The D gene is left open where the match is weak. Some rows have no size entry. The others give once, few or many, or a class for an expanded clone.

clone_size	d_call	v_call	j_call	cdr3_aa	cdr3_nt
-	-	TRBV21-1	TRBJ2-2	CASYRGQNRRLFF	TGTGCCAGCTACCGTGGACAGAATAGGAGGCTGTTTTTT
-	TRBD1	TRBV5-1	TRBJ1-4	CASSLEGQGASTNEKLFF	TGCGCCAGCAGCTTGGAGGGCCAGGGGGCCTCAACTAATGAAAAACTGTTTTTT
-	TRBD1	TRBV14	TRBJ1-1	CASSFDRVGAFF	TGTGCCAGCAGCTTCGACAGGGTGGGAGCTTTCTTT
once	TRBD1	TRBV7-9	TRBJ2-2	CAGTATNTGELFF	TGTGCCGGGACAGCTACGAACACCGGGGAGCTGTTTTTT
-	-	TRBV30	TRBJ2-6	CAWRPKRGASGANVLTF	TGTGCCTGGAGACCTAAACGGGGTGCCTCTGGGGCCAACGTCCTGACTTTC
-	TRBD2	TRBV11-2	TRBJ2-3	CASSFRAGGADTQYF	TGTGCCAGCAGCTTCAGAGCGGGGGGGGCAGATACGCAGTATTTT
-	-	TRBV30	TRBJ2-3	CAWSRTIAGDTQYF	TGTGCCTGGAGTCGGACTATAGCAGGAGATACGCAGTATTTT
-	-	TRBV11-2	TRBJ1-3	CASSSRHGQSGNTIYF	TGTGCCAGCAGCTCACGCCACGGACAGTCTGGAAACACCATATATTTT
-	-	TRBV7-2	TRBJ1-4	CASSLTRTNEKLFF	TGTGCCAGCAGCTTAACCCGGACTAATGAAAAACTGTTTTTT
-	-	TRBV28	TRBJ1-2	CASSGGRGGYTF	TGTGCCAGCAGTGGAGGGAGGGGTGGCTACACCTTC
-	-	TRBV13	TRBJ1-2	CASSPTGTRAGYTF	TGTGCCAGCAGCCCTACAGGGACCCGGGCTGGCTACACCTTC
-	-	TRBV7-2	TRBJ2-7	CASSFQGDSSEQYF	TGTGCCAGCAGCTTTCAGGGGGACTCTAGCGAGCAGTACTTC
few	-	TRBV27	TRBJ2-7	CASSLSGYRDYEQYF	TGTGCCAGCAGTTTATCAGGCTACAGGGATTACGAGCAGTACTTC
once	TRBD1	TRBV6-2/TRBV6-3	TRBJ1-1	CASSRDRVTEAFF	TGTGCCAGCAGTCGTGACAGGGTCACTGAAGCTTTCTTT
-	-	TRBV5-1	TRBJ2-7	CASSLAPTLYEQYF	TGCGCCAGCAGCTTGGCCCCGACACTTTACGAGCAGTACTTC
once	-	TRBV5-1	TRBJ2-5	CASKPFDGGRGETQYF	TGCGCCAGCAAACCCTTCGATGGGGGGAGAGGGGAGACCCAGTACTTC
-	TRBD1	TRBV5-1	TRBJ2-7	CASSLEQGGYEQYF	TGCGCCAGCAGCTTGGAACAGGGGGGATACGAGCAGTACTTC
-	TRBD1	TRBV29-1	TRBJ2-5	CSVEGTGTGETQYF	TGCAGCGTTGAAGGGACAGGTACCGGGGAGACCCAGTACTTC
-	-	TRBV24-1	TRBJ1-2	CATSGRGMDYGYTF	TGTGCCACCAGTGGACGGGGGATGGACTATGGCTACACCTTC
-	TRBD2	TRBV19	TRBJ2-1	CASNREGTNEQFF	TGTGCCAGTAATAGGGAGGGGACCAATGAGCAGTTCTTC
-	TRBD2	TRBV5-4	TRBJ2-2	CASSGDSGRARTGELFF	TGTGCCAGCAGTGGAGATAGCGGGAGGGCTCGCACCGGGGAGCTGTTTTTT
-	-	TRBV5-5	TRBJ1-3	CASSEAHQGNTIYF	TGTGCCAGCAGCGAGGCCCACCAGGGAAACACCATATATTTT
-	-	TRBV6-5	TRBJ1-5	CASNRSNQPQHF	TGTGCCAGCAACAGGAGCAATCAGCCCCAGCATTTT
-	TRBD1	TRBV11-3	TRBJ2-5	CASSLGQGVETQYF	TGTGCCAGCAGCTTGGGACAGGGGGTCGAGACCCAGTACTTC
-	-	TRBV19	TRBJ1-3	CASSTLQSSSGNTIYF	TGTGCCAGTAGTACCCTTCAGTCCAGCTCTGGAAACACCATATATTTT
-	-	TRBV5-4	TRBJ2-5	CASSLDQGQETQYF	TGTGCCAGCAGCTTGGACCAGGGCCAAGAGACCCAGTACTTC
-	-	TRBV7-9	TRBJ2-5	CASSLEVFGSRETQYF	TGTGCCAGCAGCTTAGAAGTTTTTGGTTCTCGGGAGACCCAGTACTTC
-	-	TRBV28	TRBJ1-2	CASGGRSYGYTF	TGTGCCAGCGGAGGGCGGAGCTATGGCTACACCTTC
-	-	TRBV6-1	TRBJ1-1	CASTIQGNTEAFF	TGTGCCAGCACTATACAGGGGAACACTGAAGCTTTCTTT
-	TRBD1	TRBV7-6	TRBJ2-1	CASSLTGVSSYNEQFF	TGTGCCAGCAGCTTAACAGGGGTTAGCTCCTACAATGAGCAGTTCTTC
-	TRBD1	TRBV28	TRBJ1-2	CASSSPGGSGYTF	TGTGCCAGCAGTTCACCAGGGGGGAGTGGCTACACCTTC
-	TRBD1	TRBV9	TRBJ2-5	CASSERTGGEETQYF	TGTGCCAGCAGCGAGCGGACAGGGGGAGAAGAGACCCAGTACTTC
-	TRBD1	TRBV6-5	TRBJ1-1	CASSSGQYTEAFF	TGTGCCAGCAGTTCGGGACAGTACACTGAAGCTTTCTTT